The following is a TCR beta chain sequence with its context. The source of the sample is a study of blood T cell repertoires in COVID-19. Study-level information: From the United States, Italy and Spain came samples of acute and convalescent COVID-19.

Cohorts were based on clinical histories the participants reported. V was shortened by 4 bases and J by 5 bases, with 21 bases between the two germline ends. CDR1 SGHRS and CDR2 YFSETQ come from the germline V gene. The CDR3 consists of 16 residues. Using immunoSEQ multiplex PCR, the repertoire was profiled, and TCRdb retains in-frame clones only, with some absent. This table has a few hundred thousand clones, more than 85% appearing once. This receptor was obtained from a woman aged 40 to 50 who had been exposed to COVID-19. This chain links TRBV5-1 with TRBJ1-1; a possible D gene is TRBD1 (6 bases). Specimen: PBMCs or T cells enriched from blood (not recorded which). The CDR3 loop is CASSLGSPQGNTEAFF. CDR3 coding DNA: TGCGCCAGCAGCCTTGGATCGCCCCAGGGGAATACTGAAGCTTTCTTT.